The present entry profiles one TCR beta chain with its context. Its target is unknown. Germline-derived CDR1 and CDR2 are SEHNR and FQNEAQ (reference sequence). The V and J ends lost 1 base and 1 base, in that order; junction bases with no gene match: 4. The CDR3 runs to 16 residues. Amplification of TCR alpha and beta CDR3 regions from RNA used iRepertoire nested multiplex PCR. For one-step reverse transcription and amplification, about 90-450 ng of tissue mRNA or PBMC total RNA was used. TCRdb reprocessed the multiplex PCR reads via MiXCR and lists one record per CDR3 protein. The table lists 100,000 to 150,000 distinct CDR3 sequences, roughly a quarter of them singletons, with around 28% in the top ten. The entry originates in a study of glioma-infiltrating T cells. General study results and limits: Non-neoplastic patients had below-expected tissue-blood divergence, while all gliomas exceeded expectation. Very few CDR3 sequences were shared between tissue and blood.

The genes are TRBV7-9 and TRBJ1-3; 7 nucleotides align to TRBD1. This sequence was found in a human donor with low-grade glioma or glioblastoma, undergoing nonglioma brain surgery, or in good health (not recorded which). Input material: glioma tissue, nonneoplastic brain tissue, or PBMCs (not recorded which). The CDR3 loop reads CASSLVGGASGNTIYF. The CDR3 DNA sequence: TGTGCCAGCAGCTTAGTAGGGGGCGCTTCTGGAAACACCATATATTTT. The entire variable domain, with the rest obtained from reference TRBV7-9 and TRBJ1-3, is as follows: DTGVSQNPRHKITKRGQNVTFRCDPISEHNRLYWYRQTLGQGPEFLTYFQNEAQLEKSRLLSDRFSAERPKGSFSTLEIQRTEQGDSAMYLCASSLVGGASGNTIYFGEGSWLTVV.